Listed below are T cell receptor beta chains from one sample, sequenced in a study of radiation and T cells in renal cell carcinoma. Repertoires were generated with immunoSEQ multiplex PCR, while TCRdb's copy carries only in-frame clones and drops some. The sample lists 120,000 to 150,000 clones; around 88% were seen once. This specimen was blood, taken from a patient whose treatment included radiotherapy and nephrectomy. These receptors all come from a woman in her 50s with renal cell carcinoma. Both conserved end residues are part of each CDR3. A D gene is named only where the DNA matches it firmly. Only some rows state a clone size, as once, few, many or a class for expanded clones.

cdr3_aa cdr3_nt j_call v_call d_call clone_size
CAIERGGTGDEQFF TGTGCCATCGAACGAGGCGGGACGGGCGATGAGCAGTTCTTC TRBJ2-1 TRBV10-3 . .
CASSPLGDEQFF TGTGCCAGCAGCCCCCTCGGGGATGAGCAGTTCTTC TRBJ2-1 TRBV7-2 . .
CASSPQSGGDYNEQFF TGTGCCAGCAGTCCTCAGAGCGGGGGGGACTACAATGAGCAGTTCTTC TRBJ2-1 TRBV28 TRBD2 .
CASSESRDRGDGYTF TGTGCCAGCAGTGAAAGCCGCGACAGGGGGGACGGCTACACCTTC TRBJ1-2 TRBV2 TRBD1 .
CSGSETGESDTQYF TGCAGCGGCAGCGAGACAGGGGAATCCGATACGCAGTATTTT TRBJ2-3 TRBV29-1 TRBD1 .
CASRRPNYGYTF TGTGCCAGTCGCCGCCCTAACTATGGCTACACCTTC TRBJ1-2 TRBV28 . .
CASSSPAVPRNVEAFF TGTGCCAGCAGCTCGCCTGCGGTACCCCGGAACGTTGAAGCTTTCTTT TRBJ1-1 TRBV7-8 . .
CASSVSGGPSSYNEQFF TGTGCCAGCAGTGTTAGCGGGGGACCGAGCTCCTACAATGAGCAGTTCTTC TRBJ2-1 TRBV2 TRBD2 .
CASSDSGQGPQHF TGTGCCAGCAGTGACTCGGGACAGGGGCCCCAGCATTTT TRBJ1-5 TRBV6-4 TRBD1 .
CASSPEDSGEQFF TGTGCCAGCAGTCCGGAGGATTCCGGTGAGCAGTTCTTC TRBJ2-1 TRBV6-6 . .
CASCPGFSPSGANVLTF TGCGCCAGCTGTCCCGGGTTTTCCCCCTCTGGGGCCAACGTCCTGACTTTC TRBJ2-6 TRBV5-1 . .
CASSPRTSGSYTDTQYF TGTGCCAGCAGCCCGAGGACTAGCGGGAGCTACACAGATACGCAGTATTTT TRBJ2-3 TRBV7-2 TRBD2 .
CSARGGYTQYF TGCAGTGCCCGAGGGGGATATACGCAGTATTTT TRBJ2-3 TRBV20-1 . .
CASSPTGARETQYF TGTGCCAGCAGCCCTACAGGGGCACGAGAGACCCAGTACTTC TRBJ2-5 TRBV5-6 TRBD1 .
CAWSVTGLYEQYF TGTGCCTGGAGTGTAACAGGGCTCTACGAGCAGTACTTC TRBJ2-7 TRBV30 . .
CASPFLGAGQPQHF TGTGCCAGCCCTTTTTTGGGGGCGGGTCAGCCCCAGCATTTT TRBJ1-5 TRBV21-1 . .
CASIRAGVVTGELFF TGTGCCAGCATCCGAGCGGGAGTAGTAACCGGGGAGCTGTTTTTT TRBJ2-2 TRBV6-6 TRBD2 .
CASSSGVQRQQYF TGTGCCAGCAGTAGCGGGGTACAAAGACAGCAGTACTTC TRBJ2-7 TRBV2 TRBD2 .
CASSQEGRNRYGYTF TGCGCCAGCAGCCAAGAGGGCAGGAATAGGTATGGCTACACCTTC TRBJ1-2 TRBV4-1 . few
CASSLGQSTGELFF TGTGCCAGCAGCCTCGGACAATCCACCGGGGAGCTGTTTTTT TRBJ2-2 TRBV11-3 . once
CASSGPLHTGELFF TGTGCCAGCAGTGGTCCTCTCCATACCGGGGAGCTGTTTTTT TRBJ2-2 TRBV25-1 . .
CASSLGQASNYNSPLHF TGTGCCAGCAGCTTAGGTCAAGCAAGTAACTATAATTCACCCCTCCACTTT TRBJ1-6 TRBV7-9 . once
CASSDSRDQFF TGCGCCAGCAGTGACTCTAGAGACCAGTTCTTC TRBJ2-1 TRBV10-1 . .
CASSAEIYRTEAFF TGTGCCAGCAGTGCTGAAATTTACCGGACTGAAGCTTTCTTT TRBJ1-1 TRBV6-5 . .
CASSPDRTGPYGYTF TGTGCCAGCTCACCAGATAGAACGGGGCCATATGGCTACACCTTC TRBJ1-2 TRBV18 . .
CASSLDLYGYTF TGTGCCAGCAGCTTAGATCTCTATGGCTACACCTTC TRBJ1-2 TRBV7-9 . .
CASSSLAGGYSYNEQFF TGTGCCAGCAGCTCTCTAGCGGGGGGTTACTCCTACAATGAGCAGTTCTTC TRBJ2-1 TRBV7-2 TRBD2 .
CASSPLGGVVKETQYF TGTGCCAGCTCACCCCTGGGAGGGGTAGTAAAAGAGACCCAGTACTTC TRBJ2-5 TRBV18 TRBD2 .
CASSLRVSNQPQHF TGTGCCAGCAGTTTAAGAGTTAGCAATCAGCCCCAGCATTTT TRBJ1-5 TRBV28 . .
CASSLSLAGGAGQFF TGTGCCAGCAGCTTGTCGCTAGCGGGAGGAGCAGGGCAGTTCTTC TRBJ2-1 TRBV7-2 TRBD2 .
CASSQRGGHTEAFF TGTGCCAGCAGTCAACGGGGGGGTCACACTGAAGCTTTCTTT TRBJ1-1 TRBV6-6 . .
CASSPRRGLGETQYF TGTGCCAGCAGCCCAAGGCGGGGGTTGGGGGAGACCCAGTACTTC TRBJ2-5 TRBV6-5 TRBD2 .
CASSQPYDSSSGYEQYF TGCGCCAGCAGCCAACCCTACGACAGCTCAAGTGGTTACGAGCAGTACTTC TRBJ2-7 TRBV4-3 . .
CASSIGRNTGELFF TGTGCCAGCAGCATCGGACGGAACACCGGGGAGCTGTTTTTT TRBJ2-2 TRBV7-2 . .
CASSFRGDNYGYTF TGCGCCAGCAGCTTTCGCGGGGATAACTATGGCTACACCTTC TRBJ1-2 TRBV5-1 . .
CASSLGAGRLGSGNTIYF TGTGCCAGCAGCTTGGGGGCAGGGCGGCTGGGCTCTGGAAACACCATATATTTT TRBJ1-3 TRBV5-4 . once
CASSFIGGDGYTF TGTGCCAGCAGCTTTATAGGGGGCGATGGCTACACCTTC TRBJ1-2 TRBV5-4 TRBD1 .
CASSWSGGTYEQYF TGTGCCAGCAGTTGGAGCGGGGGAACCTACGAGCAGTACTTC TRBJ2-7 TRBV14 TRBD2 .
CASSLPQGGQETQYF TGTGCCAGCAGCTTGCCACAGGGAGGCCAAGAGACCCAGTACTTC TRBJ2-5 TRBV5-4 . .
CASSPSRGPYEQYF TGTGCCAGCTCACCATCAAGAGGGCCCTACGAGCAGTACTTC TRBJ2-7 TRBV18 . .
CASVSQSTEAFF TGTGCCAGCGTTTCTCAGAGCACTGAAGCTTTCTTT TRBJ1-1 TRBV6-6 . .
CASSQTRTGRTDTQYF TGTGCCAGCAGCCAAACGAGGACAGGGCGGACAGATACGCAGTATTTT TRBJ2-3 TRBV14 TRBD1 once
CAWTKRGGSYEQYF TGTGCCTGGACTAAGCGGGGGGGCTCTTACGAGCAGTACTTC TRBJ2-7 TRBV30 TRBD2 .
CASSEPGTVKQYF TGTGCCAGCAGTGAACCCGGGACGGTTAAGCAGTACTTC TRBJ2-7 TRBV25-1 . .
CASSGAQPQHF TGTGCCAGCAGCGGGGCTCAGCCCCAGCATTTT TRBJ1-5 TRBV9 . once
CASSMVGSSTDTQYF TGTGCCAGTAGTATGGTCGGATCTAGCACAGATACGCAGTATTTT TRBJ2-3 TRBV19 . .
CASSQDRGRINSPLHF TGCGCCAGCAGCCAAGATCGGGGCCGGATAAATTCACCCCTCCACTTT TRBJ1-6 TRBV4-3 . .
CASSSLEGRWGHYGYTF TGTGCCAGCAGCTCCTTAGAGGGGCGGTGGGGACACTATGGCTACACCTTC TRBJ1-2 TRBV7-8 . .
CAILPGANYGYTF TGTGCCATCCTTCCCGGTGCTAACTATGGCTACACCTTC TRBJ1-2 TRBV6-6 . .
CASSVTEGAPVGAQHF TGTGCCAGCAGCGTAACGGAGGGCGCCCCCGTGGGGGCCCAGCATTTT TRBJ1-5 TRBV9 . .
CASSRDRAQYF TGTGCCAGCAGCCGGGACAGGGCCCAGTACTTC TRBJ2-7 TRBV16 TRBD1 .
CASRTGARETQYF TGTGCCAGCAGAACAGGTGCCCGGGAGACCCAGTACTTC TRBJ2-5 TRBV27 . .
CASGEVSYEQYF TGTGCCAGCGGAGAAGTCTCCTACGAGCAGTACTTC TRBJ2-7 TRBV28 . .
CASSPRQGLNTIYF TGTGCCAGCTCACCACGACAGGGGCTTAACACCATATATTTT TRBJ1-3 TRBV18 TRBD1 .
CASSQGGVGNTIYF TGTGCCAGCAGCCAAGGGGGAGTTGGAAACACCATATATTTT TRBJ1-3 TRBV9 . .
CAISGGGSTDTQYF TGTGCCATCAGTGGCGGGGGCAGCACAGATACGCAGTATTTT TRBJ2-3 TRBV10-3 . .
CASSPAPRGRAFF TGTGCCAGCAGCCCGGCCCCTCGGGGGAGAGCTTTCTTT TRBJ1-1 TRBV7-9 . .
CASSPGPTESYEQYF TGTGCCAGCAGCCCCGGCCCGACAGAATCCTACGAGCAGTACTTC TRBJ2-7 TRBV7-3 . .
CASSQPGTGRGETQYF TGCGCCAGCAGTCAACCCGGGACAGGAAGAGGAGAGACCCAGTACTTC TRBJ2-5 TRBV23-1 TRBD1 .